This TCR beta chain was identified during a study of cytomegalovirus exposure and HLA in healthy donors. Study-wide findings and caveats: Sequencing probably produced one cluster of sequence variants that were highly shared.

Comment on this clone: Its specificity is not known.

Looked up from germline, CDR1 is MDHEN and CDR2 is SYDVKM. This CDR3 has 12 residues. V lost 6 bases and J 4 bases, leaving 9 bases between the germline ends. 13 Jbeta primers and 60 Vbeta primers were used for the PCR. Repertoires were generated with immunoSEQ multiplex PCR, while TCRdb's copy carries only in-frame clones and drops some. The repertoire holds some 150,000 clones, with about 70% as singletons. Healthy bone marrow donors supplied every sample. The gene calls are TRBV28 and TRBJ1-2; perhaps TRBD1 as D (5 bases). The origin of this receptor is a woman aged 60-75 years in good health and CMV-seropositive. Source material: PBMCs. CDR3 bases: TGTGCCAGCAGGGGGCCGGGCTATGGCTACACCTTC. This codes for CASRGPGYGYTF.